One TCR beta chain is described in this entry. The data stem from a study of blood T cell repertoires in COVID-19. Clones were read by immunoSEQ multiplex PCR, and TCRdb kept only the in-frame ones, dropping some. The repertoire includes some 190,000 clones, 70% to 80% of them detected once, and 14% sits in the top ten. The sequence came from a man in his fifties or sixties who had been exposed to COVID-19. Sequencing was done on a sample of PBMCs or T cells enriched from blood (not recorded which).

The CDR3: CASSPRLGTNEKLFF. CDR3 bases: TGTGCCAGCAGCCCCCGACTCGGGACTAATGAAAAACTGTTTTTT. The V call is TRBV11-2, the J call TRBJ1-4; D remains unclear. The CDR3 is 15 residues long. From germline, CDR1 is SGHAT and CDR2 FQNNGV. Trimming removed 5 bases from V and 2 bases from J, with 12 bases in between.